This T cell receptor beta chain appears in the sequencing data of a study of beta chain features in type 1 diabetes. The entirety of the isolated RNA underwent reverse transcription, so expressed TCRB transcripts were sequenced. Sequenced by immunoSEQ multiplex PCR; TCRdb stores in-frame clones only, minus some. Of 150,000 to 200,000 clones detected, less than 9.5% appear once; the ten largest clones hold over 2%. Germline lookup yields CDR1 DFQATT and CDR2 SNEGSKA (reference sequence). V was cut by 3 bases and J by 5 bases, with 7 bases left in between. This CDR3 region has 11 residues. The rearrangement joins TRBV20-1 to TRBJ1-1; D call uncertain. The sequenced sample consisted of central memory CD4+ T cells from blood. This receptor was taken from a woman under 30 in good health. The CDR3 sequence: CSASSGTEAFF. The DNA for the CDR3 is TGCAGTGCTAGTTCGGGGACTGAAGCTTTCTTT.